Listed below are T cell receptor beta chains from one sample, sequenced in a study of chemoradiotherapy in HPV16-positive cancers. Some clones are missing from TCRdb's copy, which holds only in-frame ones; the method was immunoSEQ multiplex PCR. The sample lists 6,600 or so clones; roughly nine tenths were seen once. The sample consisted of tumor tissue, taken from a patient who underwent chemoradiotherapy. Source of these receptors: a human donor with HPV-associated anogenital cancer. Both conserved end residues are part of each CDR3. The order of the fields is V gene, D gene, clone size, J gene, CDR3 DNA, CDR3 protein. The D gene is left open where the match is weak. Rows may omit the clone size; those that give it use once, few, many or a size class.

V: TRBV14; D: -; size: -; J: TRBJ2-1; DNA: TGTGCCAGCAGCCCGGGCACAGCGGCGGGAAGGGAGTTCTTC; CDR3: CASSPGTAAGREFF
V: TRBV30; D: -; size: -; J: TRBJ2-3; DNA: TGTGCCTGGAGTGTTACTAGTCCAGCAACAGATACGCAGTATTTT; CDR3: CAWSVTSPATDTQYF
V: TRBV7-9; D: -; size: -; J: TRBJ1-3; DNA: TGTGCCAGCAGCTTTGACAGAGACACCATATATTTT; CDR3: CASSFDRDTIYF
V: TRBV2; D: -; size: -; J: TRBJ2-5; DNA: TGTGCCAGCAGCTTCAGTCTGGAGACCCAGTACTTC; CDR3: CASSFSLETQYF
V: TRBV6-4; D: -; size: few; J: TRBJ1-1; DNA: TGTGCCAGCAGTAGAAAACAGCTAGCTGAAGCTTTCTTT; CDR3: CASSRKQLAEAFF
V: TRBV29-1; D: TRBD2; size: -; J: TRBJ2-1; DNA: TGCAGCGTTGCACCCGCCGGGACTACCTACAATGAGCAGTTCTTC; CDR3: CSVAPAGTTYNEQFF
V: TRBV5-1; D: TRBD1; size: once; J: TRBJ1-2; DNA: TGCGCCAGCAGCTATGGGACAGCTGAAGGCTACACCTTC; CDR3: CASSYGTAEGYTF
V: TRBV7-9; D: TRBD1; size: -; J: TRBJ1-3; DNA: TGTGCCAGCAGCTCCCTGGCCCCGACAGGGAAAGGTCCAGGAAACACCATATATTTT; CDR3: CASSSLAPTGKGPGNTIYF
V: TRBV10-2; D: TRBD1; size: -; J: TRBJ1-1; DNA: TGCGCCAGCAGTGGCCCAGGGGGCCGCTGGACTGAAGCTTTCTTT; CDR3: CASSGPGGRWTEAFF
V: TRBV7-7; D: -; size: -; J: TRBJ1-4; DNA: TGTGCTAGCAGCCGTACGACGGGGAGGAATGAAAAACTGTTTTTT; CDR3: CASSRTTGRNEKLFF
V: TRBV6-6; D: -; size: -; J: TRBJ2-6; DNA: TGTGCCAGCAGTCTGACCGCTGGGGCCAACGTCCTGACTTTC; CDR3: CASSLTAGANVLTF
V: TRBV5-5; D: -; size: -; J: TRBJ1-5; DNA: TGTGCCAGCAGCTTGCTCCCGGTGGGCTATCAGCCCCAGCATTTT; CDR3: CASSLLPVGYQPQHF
V: TRBV18; D: -; size: -; J: TRBJ1-5; DNA: TGTGCCAGCTCACCGAACACGGGCAATCAGCCCCAGCATTTT; CDR3: CASSPNTGNQPQHF
V: TRBV14; D: -; size: -; J: TRBJ2-6; DNA: TGTGCCAGCAGCCAAGGTTGGATTGTAGGCACAAACTTTAGGGCCAACGTCCTGACTTTC; CDR3: CASSQGWIVGTNFRANVLTF
V: TRBV11-1; D: -; size: -; J: TRBJ2-3; DNA: TGTGCCAGCAGCTTAACGGAAAGAGATACGCAGTATTTT; CDR3: CASSLTERDTQYF
V: TRBV4-1; D: TRBD1; size: -; J: TRBJ2-3; DNA: TGCGCCAGCAGCCCGAGGCGACAGGGGCCAGATACGCAGTATTTT; CDR3: CASSPRRQGPDTQYF
V: TRBV19; D: TRBD2; size: -; J: TRBJ2-1; DNA: TGTGCCAGTATGTTCAGCGGGAGAAATGAGCAGTTCTTC; CDR3: CASMFSGRNEQFF
V: TRBV7-3; D: TRBD2; size: -; J: TRBJ2-1; DNA: TGTGCCAGCAGCCCAAGACTAGCGGATACCTACAATGAGCAGTTCTTC; CDR3: CASSPRLADTYNEQFF
V: TRBV5-1; D: -; size: -; J: TRBJ2-7; DNA: TGCGCCAGCAGACCTGACGGGACGCAGGGGCAGTACTTC; CDR3: CASRPDGTQGQYF
V: TRBV5-4; D: TRBD2; size: -; J: TRBJ2-5; DNA: TGTGCCAGCAGCGGACCGGGAGTAGCGGGAGGACGAGGGGAGAAGACCCAGTACTTC; CDR3: CASSGPGVAGGRGEKTQYF
V: TRBV9; D: -; size: -; J: TRBJ1-1; DNA: TGTGCCAGCAGCGCTGGCAACGTTGACACTGAAGCTTTCTTT; CDR3: CASSAGNVDTEAFF
V: TRBV4-1; D: TRBD2; size: -; J: TRBJ2-7; DNA: TGCGCCAGCAGCCGAGGACTAGCGGGAGATGAGGAGCAGTACTTC; CDR3: CASSRGLAGDEEQYF
V: TRBV7-6; D: TRBD2; size: -; J: TRBJ2-1; DNA: TGTGCCAGCAGCCGGATTGGGGGAGGGAGAAATGAGCAGTTCTTC; CDR3: CASSRIGGGRNEQFF
V: TRBV7-2; D: -; size: -; J: TRBJ2-7; DNA: TGTGCCAGCAGCCCCGCCTACGAGCAGTACTTC; CDR3: CASSPAYEQYF
V: TRBV18; D: -; size: once; J: TRBJ1-3; DNA: TGTGCCAGCTCACCAGGCGGAGGGCCTGGAAACACCATATATTTT; CDR3: CASSPGGGPGNTIYF
V: TRBV7-9; D: -; size: -; J: TRBJ2-2; DNA: TGTGCCAGCAGACTACTGGGGGGGCACGACACCGGGGAGCTGTTTTTT; CDR3: CASRLLGGHDTGELFF
V: TRBV29-1; D: -; size: -; J: TRBJ2-1; DNA: TGCAGCGTTGATAGGCAGATGGGCAATGAGCAGTTCTTC; CDR3: CSVDRQMGNEQFF
V: TRBV19; D: -; size: -; J: TRBJ2-2; DNA: TGTGCCAGTAGTCCCCTCGGACAGACGAACACCGGGGAGCTGTTTTTT; CDR3: CASSPLGQTNTGELFF
V: TRBV5-4; D: TRBD1; size: -; J: TRBJ1-4; DNA: TGTGCCAGCAGCATCCAGGGGGCTGGAACTAATGAAAAACTGTTTTTT; CDR3: CASSIQGAGTNEKLFF
V: TRBV19; D: -; size: -; J: TRBJ2-4; DNA: TGTGCCAGTAGTATAGATCAAGAGGGGGGAAACATTCAGTACTTC; CDR3: CASSIDQEGGNIQYF
V: TRBV7-8; D: TRBD2; size: -; J: TRBJ2-1; DNA: TGTGCCAGCAGTAGCGGGACACAATCTCGTGAGCAGTTCTTC; CDR3: CASSSGTQSREQFF
V: TRBV29-1; D: -; size: -; J: TRBJ1-2; DNA: TGCAGCGTTGCTGACCGGGACGGATGGAACTATGGCTACACCTTC; CDR3: CSVADRDGWNYGYTF
V: TRBV2; D: -; size: -; J: TRBJ2-3; DNA: TGTGCCACCCAGGGGTCGGGCACAGATACGCAGTATTTT; CDR3: CATQGSGTDTQYF
V: TRBV20-1; D: -; size: once; J: TRBJ1-2; DNA: TGCAGTGCTAGTAGGGGGTATGGCTACACCTTC; CDR3: CSASRGYGYTF
V: TRBV19; D: -; size: -; J: TRBJ1-5; DNA: TGTGCCAGTAGCGATTTTAGCAATCAGCCCCAGCATTTT; CDR3: CASSDFSNQPQHF
V: TRBV30; D: -; size: -; J: TRBJ2-3; DNA: TGTGCCTGGAGTAAGACTAGAAGCACAGATACGCAGTATTTT; CDR3: CAWSKTRSTDTQYF
V: TRBV5-1; D: -; size: -; J: TRBJ2-3; DNA: TGCGCCAGCAGCCTCCCGTCAGATACGCAGTATTTT; CDR3: CASSLPSDTQYF
V: TRBV10-3; D: TRBD1; size: -; J: TRBJ2-7; DNA: TGTGCCATCAGTGGGGGGACAGTGAGCTCCTACGAGCAGTACTTC; CDR3: CAISGGTVSSYEQYF